Each of the 9 T cell receptor beta chains below was sequenced from the same sample in a study of early T cells in non-severe SARS-CoV-2 infection. Using its own MiXCR run on the 5' RACE reads, TCRdb lists one record per CDR3 protein. The sample holds approximately 76,000 distinct CDR3 sequences, under 15% seen once. The sample comprised whole blood. The receptors stem from an adult who was a healthcare worker with PCR-confirmed SARS-CoV-2 infection or an uninfected control (not recorded which).

This clonotype was found a few times. The chain combines TRBV27 with TRBJ1-5; the match to TRBD1 covers 7 bases. CDR1 MNHEY and CDR2 SMNVEV come from the germline V gene (reference sequence). Losses at the gene ends were 5 bases for V and 4 bases for J; bases not matched to a gene: 11. This CDR3 is 16 amino acids long. The CDR3 region has the DNA TGTGCCAGCAGTCCTACAGGGGTTTTTTGGAATCAGCCCCAGCATTTT. This codes for CASSPTGVFWNQPQHF.

This clonotype has ten or more counts. The chain is built from TRBV5-4 and TRBJ2-3; D gene ambiguous. The germline CDR1 and CDR2 sequences are SGHNT and YYREEE (reference sequence). V lost 4 bases, J lost 4 bases, and 4 bases lay in between. The CDR3 contains 11 residues. CDR3 sequence reads: CASSAPDTQYF. DNA for the CDR3: TGTGCCAGCAGCGCACCAGATACGCAGTATTTT.

This clonotype was seen at least ten times. This rearrangement joins TRBV5-6 to TRBJ1-6; TRBD1 aligns across 7 bases. The ends lost 1 base at V and 4 bases at J; junction bases unmatched: 2. CDR3 size: 15 residues. Per the germline V gene, CDR1 is SGHDT and CDR2 is YYEEEE. This CDR3 reads CASSLTGDYNSPLHF. CDR3 in DNA: TGTGCCAGCAGCTTGACAGGGGATTATAATTCACCCCTCCACTTT. Full variable domain (remainder filled in from reference TRBV5-6 and TRBJ1-6): DAGVTQSPTHLIKTRGQQVTLRCSPKSGHDTVSWYQQALGQGPQFIFQYYEEEERQRGNFPDRFSGHQFPNYSSELNVNALLLGDSALYLCASSLTGDYNSPLHFGNGTRLTVT.

V is TRBV15 and J is TRBJ1-5; 7 bases fit TRBD1. The CDR3 is made up of 15 amino acids. J lost 1 base, V lost 1 base, and 1 base had no gene match. In germline, CDR1 is LNHNV, CDR2 YYDKDF (reference sequence). CDR3 coding DNA: TGTGCCACCAGCAGAGGACAGGGAAGCAATCAGCCCCAGCATTTT. Protein sequence: CATSRGQGSNQPQHF.

This clonotype occurred many times. This rearrangement joins TRBV7-9 to TRBJ1-1; possible D gene TRBD1, 6 bases. The V end was cut by 3 bases, the J end by 5 bases, with 16 bases between. The CDR3 runs 15 residues. The germline V gene encodes CDR1 SEHNR and CDR2 FQNEAQ (reference sequence). CDR3 DNA sequence: TGTGCCAGCAGCTTCTTGCAGGGGAGGGTGACTGAAGCTTTCTTT. This codes for CASSFLQGRVTEAFF.

This clonotype was counted at least ten times. This CDR3 reads CASSTPDRGEGKLFF. The CDR3 region has the DNA TGTGCCAGTAGTACACCGGACAGGGGGGAAGGAAAACTGTTTTTT. This chain links TRBV19 with TRBJ1-4; 10 nucleotides line up with TRBD1. V was pared by 4 bases and J by 10 bases, with 9 bases of the junction left unmatched. The CDR3 covers 15 residues. Germline loops: CDR1 LNHDA, CDR2 SQIVND (reference sequence).

This clonotype was recorded at least ten times. The V gene is TRBV30, the J gene TRBJ2-7; D perhaps matches TRBD1 (5 bases). V was shortened by 2 bases and J by 1 base, with 12 bases between the two germline ends. The CDR3 totals 14 residues. CDR1 and CDR2 (germline): GTSNPN, SVGIG (reference sequence). Written as DNA, the CDR3 is TGTGCCTGGAGTCCGCTAGGGGATTCCTACGAGCAGTACTTC. This sequence encodes CAWSPLGDSYEQYF.

This clonotype was recorded at least ten times. The rearrangement uses TRBV20-1 and TRBJ2-7, with a possible D match to TRBD1 (5 bases). Germline values: CDR1 DFQATT, CDR2 SNEGSKA (reference sequence). V was clipped by 2 bases and J by 5 bases, with 13 bases between them. CDR3 length: 13 amino acids. Written as DNA, the CDR3 is TGCAGTGCTAGATGGCAGGGTAAAAACGAGCAGTACTTC. Residues: CSARWQGKNEQYF.

This clonotype was detected only a few times. The chain joins TRBV15 to TRBJ2-2, with unresolved D. Trimming pared 4 bases from V and 0 bases from J, leaving 9 bases between. This CDR3 is 15 amino acids long. CDR1 LNHNV and CDR2 YYDKDF come from the germline V gene (reference sequence). Here the CDR3 DNA reads TGTGCCACCAGCATGACACCCGCGAACACCGGGGAGCTGTTTTTT. Residues: CATSMTPANTGELFF.